What follows is one TCR beta chain and its context. Its antigen is still unknown. This sample is drawn from a study of CD8+ T cells in alopecia areata. Study at large: Each of the treated patients was given oral tofacitinib, 5 to 10 mg twice daily, for moderate-to-severe alopecia areata.

Trimming took off 1 base at V and 3 bases at J, with 6 bases between the two ends. The CDR3 consists of 13 residues. Germline V gene sequence: CDR1 SNHLY, CDR2 FYNNEI. RNA was isolated and reverse transcribed to cDNA, the sequencing template. Profiling relied on immunoSEQ multiplex PCR, and the TCRdb table lists in-frame clones only, not all of them. The sample records over 120,000 clones, roughly 61% being singletons. Broader study findings: TCR sharing was clearer in mice than between patients, perhaps partly owing to patient HLA diversity.

Isolation of CD4+ and CD8+ T cells from PBMCs was achieved by sorting. This sequence originates from a human donor with alopecia areata. The specimen was CD4+ T cells sorted from blood, collected at week 0. The genes are TRBV2 and TRBJ2-5, with D unclear. The CDR3 coding sequence is TGTGCCAGCAGTGAAGGATTTGAAGAGACCCAGTACTTC. Translating gives CASSEGFEETQYF.